This entry lists 24 T cell receptor beta chains sequenced from one sample in a study of blood T cells in healthy people across ages. Alongside a J-beta primer mix, a sample-barcoded 5' primer served in a second PCR lasting about 7 to 11 cycles. Each CDR3 protein gets one entry after TCRdb re-called the 5' RACE reads with MiXCR. Found here are about 720,000 distinct CDR3 sequences, 22% of them singletons; the top ten hold under 25%. Sequencing input: blood. These receptors were collected from a man aged 70 or older in good health.

CDR3 coding DNA: TGCGCCAGCAGCGAGCCACAGGGGATGTTCACTGAAGCTTTCTTT. The encoded protein is CASSEPQGMFTEAFF. This chain connects TRBV5-1 to TRBJ1-1; 7 bases are a match to TRBD1. Trimming at V came to 4 bases and at J to 4 bases, leaving 10 bases not matched to a gene. The CDR3 spans 15 residues. In germline, CDR1 is SGHRS, CDR2 YFSETQ.

This clonotype was observed at least ten times. The chain links TRBV11-2 to TRBJ2-5, with TRBD2 matching 8 bases. The end of the DNA is better explained by TRBJ2-1, so the J call may be wrong. Germline lookup yields CDR1 SGHAT and CDR2 FQNNGV. The CDR3 has 16 residues. The CDR3 is CASSQSVTSVPREQFF. The CDR3 coding sequence is TGTGCCAGCAGCCAATCCGTGACTAGCGTTCCCCGAGAGCAGTTCTTC.

This chain joins TRBV6-1 and TRBJ1-1, with no clear D. CDR1 is MNHNS and CDR2 is SASEGT in the germline V gene. This CDR3 is built from 11 residues. The germline V and J ends were trimmed by 1 base and 14 bases, with 11 bases remaining between them. For the CDR3, the DNA is TGTGCCAGCAGTGAAGAACAGCCTGCCTTCTTT. Translated, it gives CASSEEQPAFF.

This clonotype was counted a single time. V is TRBV20-1 and J is TRBJ2-3; 9 nucleotides align to TRBD2. CDR3 length: 13 residues. Germline V CDR1 and CDR2: DFQATT, SNEGSKA (reference sequence). Unmatched junction bases numbered 4, after V lost 4 bases and J lost 5 bases. In DNA, the CDR3 is TGCAGTGCTATAGCGGGAGCCGGAGATACGCAGTATTTT. Its translation: CSAIAGAGDTQYF.

This clonotype was observed a few times. This chain joins TRBV6-6 and TRBJ1-5; tentative D call: TRBD1 (5 bases). This CDR3 contains 16 residues. V lost 6 bases to trimming and J lost 2 bases, with 17 bases between them. CDR1 and CDR2 (germline): MNHNY, SVGAGI (reference sequence). CDR3 sequence: CASRTVGEARNQPQHF. The CDR3 DNA reads TGTGCCAGCAGGACAGTAGGCGAAGCCCGCAATCAGCCCCAGCATTTT.

The V gene is TRBV7-6, the J gene TRBJ2-5; 7 bases line up with TRBD2. The J call may be faulty, since TRBJ2-1 better matches the DNA end. Germline CDR1 is SGHVS and CDR2 is FNYEAQ. This CDR3 is built from 16 residues. CDR3 residues: CASSSPGTTDYNEQFF. Here the CDR3 DNA reads TGTGCCAGCAGCTCACCCGGGACTACCGATTACAATGAGCAGTTCTTC.

This clonotype was recorded a few times. The rearrangement links TRBV3-1 to TRBJ1-1; D remains unclear. V lost 4 bases, J lost 1 base, and 10 bases lay in between. Germline assignment: CDR1 LGHDT and CDR2 YNNKEL (reference sequence). CDR3 length equals 14 residues. The CDR3 is CASSPRPGNTEAFF. The CDR3 nucleotides are TGTGCCAGCAGCCCCCGGCCAGGGAACACTGAAGCTTTCTTT.

This clonotype was seen many times. V and J are TRBV7-9 and TRBJ2-5, with 7 bases fitting TRBD1. The CDR3 spans 13 residues. The trim removed 5 bases at V and 3 bases at J, leaving 3 bases unmatched. The germline CDR1 and CDR2 sequences are SEHNR and FQNEAQ (reference sequence). CDR3 sequence: CASSPGTEETQYF. CDR3 bases: TGTGCCAGCAGCCCCGGGACAGAAGAGACCCAGTACTTC.

A word on this clonotype: A much larger clone sits a single nucleotide away, making a read error possible. Here the CDR3 omits its conserved ending phenylalanine or tryptophan, so a read error is the likely source. The rearrangement uses TRBV6-5 and TRBJ2-1, with unresolved D. CDR3 length: 13 residues. The V gene's germline CDR1 is MNHEY and CDR2 SVGAGI. With 4 bases removed from V and 6 bases from J, the gap between germline ends came to 10 bases. The chain's CDR3 is CASSSPIPNEQFL. The CDR3 DNA sequence: TGTGCCAGCAGTTCTCCTATACCCAATGAGCAGTTCCTC.

This clonotype was seen only a few times. The chain combines TRBV6-5 with TRBJ1-3; no clear D gene. Deletions cut 6 bases from V and 4 bases from J, with 10 bases between. CDR3 length: 13 amino acids. Looked up from germline, CDR1 is MNHEY and CDR2 is SVGAGI. The CDR3 coding sequence is TGTGCCAGCAGGTCCCCGTGGGGAAACACCATATATTTT. Its translation is CASRSPWGNTIYF.

This chain connects TRBV30 to TRBJ1-2, with 7 nucleotides matching TRBD1. V lost 4 bases to trimming and J lost 4 bases; unmatched junction nucleotides: 3. In germline, CDR1 is GTSNPN, CDR2 SVGIG (reference sequence). The CDR3 loop spans 12 amino acids. CDR3 nucleotide sequence: TGTGCCTGGACCAAGGGGGCCTATGGCTACACCTTC. Its translation is CAWTKGAYGYTF.

The V and J genes are TRBV7-9 and TRBJ2-1; TRBD1 is a possible D gene (6 bases). Germline V gene sequence: CDR1 SEHNR, CDR2 FQNEAQ (reference sequence). The CDR3 consists of 16 residues. Trimming removed 8 bases from V and 2 bases from J, with 19 bases in between. The CDR3 DNA sequence: TGTGCCAGCTCTCTCAGAGGGACACAGACCTACAATGAGCAGTTCTTC. Translated, it gives CASSLRGTQTYNEQFF.

This clonotype was seen only a few times. This chain joins TRBV4-3 and TRBJ1-2; D unclear. Germline CDR1 LGHNA, CDR2 YSLEER. The V end was cut by 0 bases, the J end by 2 bases, with 10 bases between. The CDR3 runs to 15 residues. The CDR3 coding sequence is TGCGCCAGCAGCCAAGATCCCCGATTCAACTATGGCTACACCTTC. Translated: CASSQDPRFNYGYTF.

This clonotype was found a few times. CDR3 residues: CSARVGMGQPQHF. As DNA, the CDR3 is TGCAGTGCTAGAGTAGGGATGGGACAGCCCCAGCATTTT. The rearrangement joins TRBV20-1 to TRBJ1-5; no clear D gene. CDR3 size: 13 residues. Trimming shortened V by 1 base and J by 7 bases, and 11 bases separated the two germline ends. Per germline, CDR1 DFQATT and CDR2 SNEGSKA (reference sequence).

This clonotype has just a few counts. The rearrangement joins TRBV3-1 to TRBJ2-1; D remains unclear. CDR3 length: 15 amino acids. Between the trimmed V and J ends, which lost 6 bases and 3 bases, there was a span of 15 bases. Per the germline V gene, CDR1 is LGHDT and CDR2 is YNNKEL (reference sequence). CDR3 region: CASSEWQKNYNEQFF. The CDR3 coding sequence is TGTGCCAGCAGTGAGTGGCAAAAGAACTACAATGAGCAGTTCTTC.

CDR3 bases: TGTGCCAGCAGCCCCGACAGGGGGCGTAGCTCTGGGGCCAACGTCCTGACTTTC. As protein: CASSPDRGRSSGANVLTF. V is TRBV7-8 and J is TRBJ2-6; 10 nucleotides line up with TRBD1. The CDR3 has 18 amino acids. Trimming took 5 bases from V and 0 from J; bases not matched to a gene: 7. Germline CDR1 and CDR2: SGHVS and FQNEAQ.

The genes are TRBV20-1 and TRBJ1-2, with 8 nucleotides matching TRBD1. The J segment lost 6 bases and the V segment lost 0 bases, leaving 9 bases of the junction unmatched. CDR1 is DFQATT and CDR2 is SNEGSKA in the germline V gene (reference sequence). The CDR3 is 15 residues long. The DNA of the CDR3 is TGCAGTGCTAGAGATCCGACAGGGGCAAAGCATGGCTACACCTTC. Amino acid sequence: CSARDPTGAKHGYTF.

The CDR3 bases are TGCGCCAGCAGCTTGGATAAGGGGTTGGCAGATACGCAGTATTTT. Its protein is CASSLDKGLADTQYF. The chain carries TRBV5-1 and TRBJ2-3, with D maybe TRBD1 (5 bases). This CDR3 region has 15 residues. V was cut by 0 bases and J by 4 bases, with 12 bases left in between. Germline loops: CDR1 SGHRS, CDR2 YFSETQ.

In DNA, the CDR3 is TGTGCCAGCAGCGTAGTTCAGGGGGCGAACACCGGGGAGCTGTTTTTT. It translates to CASSVVQGANTGELFF. V and J are TRBV9 and TRBJ2-2, with 7 positions matching TRBD1. This CDR3 is built from 16 residues. V shed 0 bases, J shed 0 bases, and the junction held 2 bases outside the gene matches. Germline CDR1 reads SGDLS; CDR2 reads YYNGEE.

This rearrangement joins TRBV7-9 to TRBJ1-2, with 9 positions matching TRBD1. Germline assignment: CDR1 SEHNR and CDR2 FQNEAQ (reference sequence). The V gene end was trimmed by 5 bases and the J gene end by 4 bases; junction bases not matched to a gene: 5. This CDR3 is 14 amino acids long. The CDR3 nucleotides are TGTGCCAGCAGCCCATTGACAGGGGGCTATGGCTACACCTTC. Amino acids: CASSPLTGGYGYTF.

This chain joins TRBV30 and TRBJ1-1; D is uncertain. CDR1 and CDR2 (germline): GTSNPN, SVGIG (reference sequence). This CDR3 region has 13 residues. CDR3 DNA sequence: TGTGCTGGGAGCTTTTCGAGGCACACTGAAGCTTTCTTT. This codes for CAGSFSRHTEAFF.

This clonotype was seen more than once but under ten times. J is TRBJ2-7 and V is TRBV12-3 or TRBV12-4; maybe TRBD2 (6 bases). Trimming shortened V by 2 bases and J by 2 bases, and 22 bases separated the two germline ends. The CDR3 totals 18 residues. The CDR3 region is CASSLSPGLARGTYEQYF. CDR3 DNA: TGTGCCAGCAGTTTATCGCCGGGGCTAGCGCGGGGCACCTACGAGCAGTACTTC.

This clonotype was seen more than once but under ten times. The genes are TRBV5-1 and TRBJ2-5; maybe TRBD2 (5 bases). V lost 0 bases and J lost 5, with 11 bases in between. The CDR3 is 14 residues long. Germline V lookup: CDR1 SGHRS, CDR2 YFSETQ. This chain's CDR3 is CASSLVFAGETQYF. In DNA form, the CDR3 reads TGCGCCAGCAGCTTGGTTTTCGCGGGCGAGACCCAGTACTTC.

This clonotype was seen more than once but under ten times. The rearrangement uses TRBV3-1 and TRBJ1-2; D is undetermined. The germline gives CDR1 LGHDT, CDR2 YNNKEL (reference sequence). The CDR3 runs 12 residues. V was pared by 2 bases and J by 8 bases, with 9 bases between. As DNA, the CDR3 is TGTGCCAGCAGCCAATTTCCTGGGGGCTACACCTTC. It encodes CASSQFPGGYTF.